The clone carrying this TCR beta chain was observed a handful of times. Its antigen is still unknown. The data belong to a study of T cell repertoires in cytomegalovirus infection. Study information: Public TCR beta signature analysis indicated the presence of both CMV infection and matching HLA type.

The CDR3 has 20 amino acids. The germline CDR1 and CDR2 sequences are MNHEY and SMNVEV (reference sequence). The V end was cut by 5 bases, the J end by 0 bases, with 23 bases between. TCRdb re-called the reads through MiXCR, storing one row per CDR3 protein. This repertoire shows about 920,000 distinct CDR3 sequences, about 33% found once; its top ten account for roughly 12%. General study results and limits: It was HLA-C-restricted CMV-specific TCR beta clonotypes that dominated the response ex vivo. Carriers of CMV and the relevant HLA type were discriminated by public TCR beta frequency.

This specimen consisted of cultured CD8+ T cells from PBMCs, obtained from culture after CMV antigen stimulation. The chain links TRBV27 to TRBJ2-6, with D uncertain. The sequence was collected from a human donor in good health (CMV status not recorded). Some clones in this sample may be carry-over from other donors' samples. The chain's CDR3 is CASSPSGPVGYLSGANVLTF. The CDR3 DNA sequence: TGTGCCAGCAGTCCCTCCGGACCGGTGGGCTACCTCTCTGGGGCCAACGTCCTGACTTTC.